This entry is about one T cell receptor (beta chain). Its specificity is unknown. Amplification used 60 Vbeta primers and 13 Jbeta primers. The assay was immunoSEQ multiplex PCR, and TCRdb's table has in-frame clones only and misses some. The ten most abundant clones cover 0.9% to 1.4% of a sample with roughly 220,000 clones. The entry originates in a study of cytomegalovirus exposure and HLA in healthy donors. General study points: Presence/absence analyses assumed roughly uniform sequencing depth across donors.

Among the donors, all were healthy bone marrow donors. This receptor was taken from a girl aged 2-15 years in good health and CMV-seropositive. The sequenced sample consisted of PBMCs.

CDR3 region: CASTKRASGGPYEQYF. In DNA form, the CDR3 reads TGTGCCAGTACTAAAAGGGCTAGCGGGGGACCCTACGAGCAGTACTTC. The V and J genes are TRBV19 and TRBJ2-7; 10 positions match TRBD2. After removal of 7 bases from V and 2 bases from J, the junction contained 11 bases not matched to a gene. The germline CDR1 and CDR2 sequences are LNHDA and SQIVND (reference sequence). The CDR3 is 16 residues long.